This entry lists 11 T cell receptor beta chains sequenced from one sample in a study of blood T cell repertoires in COVID-19. The method was immunoSEQ multiplex PCR; TCRdb's version includes in-frame clones alone and lacks a portion of them. This table has under 400,000 clones, around 90% appearing once. The specimen was peripheral blood. Receptor source: a woman aged 25 to 39 with COVID-19, enrolled during active disease.

V and J are TRBV28 and TRBJ1-2, with D possibly TRBD1 on 6 matching bases. Germline V gives CDR1 MDHEN, CDR2 SYDVKM. V was shortened by 8 bases and J by 7 bases, with 17 bases between the two germline ends. The CDR3 sequence is 13 residues long. The CDR3 loop is CASGLLTRGGYTF. The CDR3, as DNA: TGTGCCAGCGGATTACTCACCAGGGGTGGCTACACCTTC.

The V and J genes are TRBV27 and TRBJ2-1; TRBD2 matches at 12 bases. The germline V gene encodes CDR1 MNHEY and CDR2 SMNVEV (reference sequence). This CDR3 spans 16 amino acids. The trim removed 7 bases at V and 4 bases at J, leaving 8 bases unmatched. The CDR3 DNA reads as TGTGCCAGCACCAAGACTAGCGGGAGTGGGTACAATGAGCAGTTCTTC. Translation gives CASTKTSGSGYNEQFF.

The chain has TRBV15 and TRBJ1-2; tentative D call: TRBD1 (5 bases). Trimming left V 0 bases short and J 0 bases short, with 17 bases between. The CDR3 contains 18 residues. Germline CDR1 is LNHNV and CDR2 is YYDKDF (reference sequence). Written as DNA, the CDR3 is TGTGCCACCAGCAGAGACGATCCGGGGACTATGTCTAACTATGGCTACACCTTC. This gives the protein CATSRDDPGTMSNYGYTF. The variable domain in full, completed from reference TRBV15 and TRBJ1-2, reads DAMVIQNPRYQVTQFGKPVTLSCSQTLNHNVMYWYQQKSSQAPKLLFHYYDKDFNNEADTPDNFQSRRPNTSFCFLDIRSPGLGDTAMYLCATSRDDPGTMSNYGYTFGSGTRLTVV.

The J gene is TRBJ2-3, the V gene TRBV5-6, with 14 bases identical to TRBD2. This CDR3 comprises 17 residues. V lost 4 bases and J lost 9; bases outside the gene matches: 13. Germline CDR1 SGHDT, CDR2 YYEEEE. The CDR3 DNA reads as TGTGCCAGCAGCGATCGGCTTGCGGGACTAGCGGGAGACACGCAGTATTTT. Protein sequence: CASSDRLAGLAGDTQYF.

In the case of this clone: This same CDR3 is encoded by further DNA sequences in the sample. This chain connects TRBV28 to TRBJ1-2; tentative D call: TRBD1 (5 bases). Germline CDR1 MDHEN, CDR2 SYDVKM. V lost 2 bases and J lost 2, with 9 bases in between. The CDR3 consists of 14 residues. DNA for the CDR3: TGTGCCAGCAGTTTAGGGGGGGTCAACTATGGCTACACCTTC. Amino acid sequence: CASSLGGVNYGYTF.

The chain's CDR3 is CAILAGGPVPFEQYF. CDR3 sequence (DNA): TGTGCCATCCTAGCGGGAGGGCCGGTGCCCTTTGAGCAGTACTTC. This chain connects TRBV2 to TRBJ2-7; 12 bases are a match to TRBD2. This CDR3 contains 15 residues. CDR1 and CDR2 from the germline V gene are SNHLY and FYNNEI. The V segment lost 10 bases and the J segment 7 bases; nucleotides outside the gene matches: 14.

This clone showed up just a few times. The CDR3 DNA follows: TGCAGCGCCGCAGGACTAGCGGGAGAAGCCCCAGATACGCAGTATTTT. Translating it yields CSAAGLAGEAPDTQYF. This chain joins TRBV29-1 and TRBJ2-3, with 13 bases matching TRBD2. This CDR3 has 16 residues. V lost 7 bases, J lost 4 bases, and 11 bases stayed unmatched. Germline V gives CDR1 SQVTM, CDR2 ANQGSEA.

The chain couples TRBV29-1 to TRBJ1-2; 7 bases are shared with TRBD1. Trimming removed 5 bases from V and 7 bases from J; junction bases left unmatched: 13. Germline-derived CDR1 and CDR2 are SQVTM and ANQGSEA. The length of the CDR3 is 14 residues. The CDR3 DNA sequence: TGCAGCGTTACCCAATCCCAGGGGGTGGGTGGCTACACCTTC. This codes for CSVTQSQGVGGYTF.

The V and J genes are TRBV27 and TRBJ2-1; 8 bases match TRBD2. This CDR3 contains 14 residues. Per the germline V gene, CDR1 is MNHEY and CDR2 is SMNVEV (reference sequence). J was trimmed by 4 bases and V by 2 bases; bases with no gene match: 1. DNA of the CDR3: TGTGCCAGCAGTTTACTAGCGGGTTACAATGAGCAGTTCTTC. Its translation: CASSLLAGYNEQFF.

The rearrangement joins TRBV5-4 to TRBJ1-3; maybe TRBD1 (5 bases). V shed 5 bases and J shed 0 bases, with 15 bases lying between them. Germline V lookup: CDR1 SGHNT, CDR2 YYREEE (reference sequence). There are 16 residues in the CDR3. The CDR3 loop reads CASRGDSAHSGNTIYF. CDR3 DNA: TGTGCCAGCAGGGGTGACAGCGCTCACTCTGGAAACACCATATATTTT.

V is TRBV30 and J is TRBJ1-1; D call uncertain. Looked up from germline, CDR1 is GTSNPN and CDR2 is SVGIG (reference sequence). The V gene lost 4 bases and the J gene lost 4 bases, with 10 bases spanning the gap. The CDR3 extends over 12 amino acids. For the CDR3, the DNA is TGTGCCTGGAAGGGCGGGTCCACTGAAGCTTTCTTT. Translating it yields CAWKGGSTEAFF.